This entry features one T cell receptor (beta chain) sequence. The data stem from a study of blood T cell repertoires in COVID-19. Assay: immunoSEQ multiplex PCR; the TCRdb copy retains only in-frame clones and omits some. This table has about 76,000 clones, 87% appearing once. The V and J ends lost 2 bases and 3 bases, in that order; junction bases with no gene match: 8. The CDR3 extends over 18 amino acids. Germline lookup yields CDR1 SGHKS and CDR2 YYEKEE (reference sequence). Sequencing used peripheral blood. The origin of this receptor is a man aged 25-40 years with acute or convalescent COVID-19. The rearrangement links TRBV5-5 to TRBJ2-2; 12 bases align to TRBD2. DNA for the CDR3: TGTGCCAGCAGCTTAGGGCTAGCGGGAGGGCCGTACACCGGGGAGCTGTTTTTT. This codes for CASSLGLAGGPYTGELFF. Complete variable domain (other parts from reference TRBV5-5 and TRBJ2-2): DAGVTQSPTHLIKTRGQQVTLRCSPISGHKSVSWYQQVLGQGPQFIFQYYEKEERGRGNFPDRFSARQFPNYSSELNVNALLLGDSALYLCASSLGLAGGPYTGELFFGEGSRLTVL.